The rows below give T cell receptor beta chains drawn from one sample of a study of blood T cell repertoires in COVID-19. The protocol was immunoSEQ multiplex PCR, while the TCRdb copy is restricted to in-frame clones and leaves out a portion. This sample has some 150,000 clones, with approximately 90% found just once. The sequencing input was peripheral blood. All receptors come from a human donor in a cohort sampled during active COVID-19. Each CDR3 is given with its conserved first and last residue. D genes are given only for firm matches. The size of a clone is reported for some rows only, either as once, few or many, or as a class for expanded clones.

d_gene: -
v_gene: TRBV10-2
len: 15
abundance: -
j_gene: TRBJ2-2
CDR3nt: TGCGCCAGCAGTGGGCCGTATTTGAACACCGGGGAGCTGTTTTTT
CDR3aa: CASSGPYLNTGELFF

d_gene: -
v_gene: TRBV7-9
len: 11
abundance: -
j_gene: TRBJ1-2
CDR3nt: TGTGCCAGCAGCTCCGGGTTGAACTACACCTTC
CDR3aa: CASSSGLNYTF

d_gene: -
v_gene: TRBV10-1
len: 13
abundance: -
j_gene: TRBJ2-7
CDR3nt: TGCGCCAGCAGTGCTGGGGCCTCCTACGAGCAGTACTTC
CDR3aa: CASSAGASYEQYF

d_gene: -
v_gene: TRBV5-1
len: 15
abundance: -
j_gene: TRBJ2-7
CDR3nt: TGCGCCAGCAGCTTTGACAGTCGGGCCGTCTACGAGCAGTACTTC
CDR3aa: CASSFDSRAVYEQYF

d_gene: -
v_gene: TRBV7-2
len: 16
abundance: -
j_gene: TRBJ2-2
CDR3nt: TGTGCCAGCAGCCCGGCTAGAGGAAAGGACACCGGGGAGCTGTTTTTT
CDR3aa: CASSPARGKDTGELFF

d_gene: -
v_gene: TRBV5-6
len: 14
abundance: once
j_gene: TRBJ1-2
CDR3nt: TGTGCCAGCAGCCTGAGCGTCGCTAACTATGGCTACACCTTC
CDR3aa: CASSLSVANYGYTF

d_gene: -
v_gene: TRBV4-3
len: 13
abundance: -
j_gene: TRBJ1-1
CDR3nt: TGCGCCAGCAGTACGGGGTTCGGCACTGAAGCTTTCTTT
CDR3aa: CASSTGFGTEAFF

d_gene: TRBD1
v_gene: TRBV12-3/TRBV12-4
len: 13
abundance: -
j_gene: TRBJ1-1
CDR3nt: TGTGCCAGCAGCCAGAACGGACAGGGTGAAGCTTTCTTT
CDR3aa: CASSQNGQGEAFF

d_gene: -
v_gene: TRBV10-1
len: 10
abundance: -
j_gene: TRBJ2-7
CDR3nt: TGCGCCAGAGACTCTGGCGAGCAGTACTTC
CDR3aa: CARDSGEQYF

d_gene: -
v_gene: TRBV6-5
len: 16
abundance: -
j_gene: TRBJ1-3
CDR3nt: TGTGCCAGCAGTTACTCGATAGGGGGCTCTGGAAACACCATATATTTT
CDR3aa: CASSYSIGGSGNTIYF

d_gene: -
v_gene: TRBV7-8
len: 18
abundance: once
j_gene: TRBJ2-1
CDR3nt: TGTGCCAGCAGCTCAATTGGTGGTGTGGACAACCAAGGCGGTGAGCAGTTCTTC
CDR3aa: CASSSIGGVDNQGGEQFF

d_gene: -
v_gene: TRBV9
len: 15
abundance: -
j_gene: TRBJ1-1
CDR3nt: TGTGCCAGCAGCGTAGTAGGCACGGGGGGGACTGAAGCTTTCTTT
CDR3aa: CASSVVGTGGTEAFF

d_gene: -
v_gene: TRBV27
len: 14
abundance: -
j_gene: TRBJ1-1
CDR3nt: TGTGCCAGCAGTTTCCAGGGATGGGGCACTGAAGCTTTCTTT
CDR3aa: CASSFQGWGTEAFF

d_gene: TRBD1
v_gene: TRBV7-2
len: 18
abundance: -
j_gene: TRBJ1-2
CDR3nt: TGTGCCAGCAGCTCAAGGCTGTCCGGGACAGGGGGATTCCATGGCTACACCTTC
CDR3aa: CASSSRLSGTGGFHGYTF

d_gene: -
v_gene: TRBV3-1/TRBV3-2
len: 15
abundance: -
j_gene: TRBJ2-5
CDR3nt: TGTGCCAGCAGCCCTAGGCAGTTATCCGGAGAGACCCAGTACTTC
CDR3aa: CASSPRQLSGETQYF

d_gene: TRBD2
v_gene: TRBV6-2/TRBV6-3
len: 15
abundance: -
j_gene: TRBJ2-3
CDR3nt: TGTGCCAGCAGTTACTCCGGGACTATCACAGATACGCAGTATTTT
CDR3aa: CASSYSGTITDTQYF